This TCR beta chain was obtained from a study of shared clonotypes between healthy human individuals. Only Caucasian adults living in Nashville, Tennessee made up the donor group. Germline loops: CDR1 SGHNT, CDR2 YYREEE (reference sequence). This CDR3 is 15 amino acids long. Trimming removed 2 bases from V and 9 bases from J; junction bases left unmatched: 10. This clone was picked up one time. The test was conducted at deep level. Profiled with immunoSEQ multiplex PCR; TCRdb holds only in-frame clones, not every one. The sample records approximately 250,000 clones, approximately 65% being singletons. The chain recombines TRBV5-4 with TRBJ2-2; 7 bases are a match to TRBD1. The sequence was collected from a man between 25 and 39 years old in good health. Sequenced: memory CD4+ T cells sorted from blood. As to subset: CD45RA-negative fraction. The CDR3 nucleotides read TGTGCCAGCAGCTTTAGGGACAGCCTGGATAGGGAGCTGTTTTTT. It codes for CASSFRDSLDRELFF. Full variable domain (rest looked up from reference TRBV5-4 and TRBJ2-2): ETGVTQSPTHLIKTRGQQVTLRCSSQSGHNTVSWYQQALGQGPQFIFQYYREEENGRGNFPPRFSGLQFPNYSSELNVNALELDDSALYLCASSFRDSLDRELFFGEGSRLTVL.